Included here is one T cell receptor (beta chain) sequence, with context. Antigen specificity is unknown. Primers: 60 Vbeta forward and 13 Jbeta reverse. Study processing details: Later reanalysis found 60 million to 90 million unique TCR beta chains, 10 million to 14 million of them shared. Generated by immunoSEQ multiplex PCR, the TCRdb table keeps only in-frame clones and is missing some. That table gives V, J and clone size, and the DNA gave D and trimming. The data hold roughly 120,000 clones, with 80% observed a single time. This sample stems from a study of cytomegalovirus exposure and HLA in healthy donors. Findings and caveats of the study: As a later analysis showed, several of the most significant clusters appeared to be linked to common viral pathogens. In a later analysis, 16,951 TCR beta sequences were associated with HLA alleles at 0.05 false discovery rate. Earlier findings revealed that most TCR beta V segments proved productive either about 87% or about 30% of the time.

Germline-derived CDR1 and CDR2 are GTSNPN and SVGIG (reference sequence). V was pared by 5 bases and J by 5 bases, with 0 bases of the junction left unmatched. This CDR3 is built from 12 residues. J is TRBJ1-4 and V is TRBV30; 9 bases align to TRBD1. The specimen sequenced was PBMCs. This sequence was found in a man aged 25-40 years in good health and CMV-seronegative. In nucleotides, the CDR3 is TGTGCCTGGGGGACAGGGAATGAAAAACTGTTTTTT. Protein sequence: CAWGTGNEKLFF. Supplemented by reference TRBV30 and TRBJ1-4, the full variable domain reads SQTIHQWPATLVQPVGSPLSLECTVEGTSNPNLYWYRQAAGRGLQLLFYSVGIGQISSEVPQNLSASRPQDRQFILSSKKLLLSDSGFYLCAWGTGNEKLFFGSGTQLSVL.